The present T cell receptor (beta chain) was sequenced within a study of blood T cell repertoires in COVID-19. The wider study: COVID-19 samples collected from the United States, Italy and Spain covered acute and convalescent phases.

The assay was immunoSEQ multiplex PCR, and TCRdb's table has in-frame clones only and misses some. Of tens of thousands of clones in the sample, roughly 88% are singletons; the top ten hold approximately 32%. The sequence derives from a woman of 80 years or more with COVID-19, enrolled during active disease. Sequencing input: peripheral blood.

The CDR3 protein is CASRGQGAPGELFF. The CDR3 nucleotides read TGTGCCAGCAGAGGACAGGGGGCGCCCGGGGAGCTGTTTTTT. J is TRBJ2-2 and V is TRBV25-1, with 11 bases that match TRBD1. The CDR3 contains 14 residues. Trimming at V came to 6 bases and at J to 6 bases, leaving 3 bases not matched to a gene. CDR1 and CDR2 (germline): MGHDK, SYGVNS.